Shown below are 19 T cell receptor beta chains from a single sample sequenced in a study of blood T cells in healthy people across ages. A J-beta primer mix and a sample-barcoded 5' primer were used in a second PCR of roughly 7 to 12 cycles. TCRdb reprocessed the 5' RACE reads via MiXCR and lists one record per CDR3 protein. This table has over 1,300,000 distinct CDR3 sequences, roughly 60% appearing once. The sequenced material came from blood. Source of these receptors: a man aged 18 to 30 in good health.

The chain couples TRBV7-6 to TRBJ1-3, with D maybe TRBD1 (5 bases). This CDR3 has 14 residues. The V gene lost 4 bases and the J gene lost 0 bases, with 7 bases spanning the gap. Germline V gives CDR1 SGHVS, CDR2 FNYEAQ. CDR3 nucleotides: TGTGCCAGCAGCTCCGGGGCCTCTGGAAACACCATATATTTT. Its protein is CASSSGASGNTIYF.

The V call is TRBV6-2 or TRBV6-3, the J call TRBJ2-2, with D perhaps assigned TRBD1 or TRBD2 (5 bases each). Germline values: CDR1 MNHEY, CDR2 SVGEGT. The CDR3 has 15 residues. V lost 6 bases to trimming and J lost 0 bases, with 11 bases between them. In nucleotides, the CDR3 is TGTGCCAGCAGAGCAGGGACGGCGAACACCGGGGAGCTGTTTTTT. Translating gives CASRAGTANTGELFF.

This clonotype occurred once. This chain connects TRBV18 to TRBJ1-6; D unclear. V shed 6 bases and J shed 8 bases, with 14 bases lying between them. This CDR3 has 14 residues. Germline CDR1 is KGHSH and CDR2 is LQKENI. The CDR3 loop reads CASSPREVDSPLHF. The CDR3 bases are TGTGCCAGCTCGCCGCGGGAAGTGGATTCACCCCTCCACTTT.

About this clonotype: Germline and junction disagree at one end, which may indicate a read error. The CDR3 bases are TGTGCCACCAGCAGAGGAGGGACAGGGTTAATGACAGATACGCGGTATTTT. Protein: CATSRGGTGLMTDTRYF. The chain recombines TRBV15 with TRBJ2-3; 9 bases fit TRBD1. This CDR3 region has 17 residues. The germline V gene has CDR1 LNHNV and CDR2 YYDKDF (reference sequence). The whole variable domain, remainder taken from reference TRBV15 and TRBJ2-3, is DAMVIQNPRYQVTQFGKPVTLSCSQTLNHNVMYWYQQKSSQAPKLLFHYYDKDFNNEADTPDNFQSRRPNTSFCFLDIRSPGLGDTAMYLCATSRGGTGLMTDTRYFGPGTRLTVL.

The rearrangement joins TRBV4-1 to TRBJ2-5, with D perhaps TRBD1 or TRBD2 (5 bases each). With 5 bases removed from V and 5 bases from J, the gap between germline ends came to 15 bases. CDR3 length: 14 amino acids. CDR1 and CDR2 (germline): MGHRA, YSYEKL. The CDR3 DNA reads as TGCGCCAGCAGCTTCCAGGGAGAAGGGGAGACCCAGTACTTC. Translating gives CASSFQGEGETQYF.

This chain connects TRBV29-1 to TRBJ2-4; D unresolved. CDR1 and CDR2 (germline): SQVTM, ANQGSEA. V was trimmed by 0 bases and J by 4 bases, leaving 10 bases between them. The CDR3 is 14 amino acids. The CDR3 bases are TGCAGCGTTGAAGAAGATCCCTGGAAAAACATTCAGTACTTC. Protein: CSVEEDPWKNIQYF.

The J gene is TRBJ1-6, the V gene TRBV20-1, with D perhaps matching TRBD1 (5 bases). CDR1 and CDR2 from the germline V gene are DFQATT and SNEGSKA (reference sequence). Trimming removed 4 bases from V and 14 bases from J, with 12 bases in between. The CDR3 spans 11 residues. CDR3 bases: TGCAGTGCTACGGCACCACAGGCCCTCCACTTT. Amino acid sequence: CSATAPQALHF.

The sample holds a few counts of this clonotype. The CDR3 is CASSYDSRGGGFYEQYF. CDR3 in DNA: TGTGCCAGCAGCTACGACTCGAGGGGCGGGGGGTTCTACGAGCAGTACTTC. The chain employs TRBV7-2 and TRBJ2-7; 8 nucleotides line up with TRBD2. J was trimmed by 3 bases and V by 4 bases; bases with no gene match: 14. This CDR3 is built from 17 residues. The germline V gene has CDR1 SGHTA and CDR2 FQGNSA.

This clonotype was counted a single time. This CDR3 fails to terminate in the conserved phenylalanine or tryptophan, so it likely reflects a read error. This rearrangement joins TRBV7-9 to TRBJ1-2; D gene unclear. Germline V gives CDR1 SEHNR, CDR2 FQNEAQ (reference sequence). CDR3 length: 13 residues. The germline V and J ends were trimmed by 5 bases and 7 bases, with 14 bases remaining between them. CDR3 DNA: TGTGCCAGCAGCCCCCCGGATGCGCTTGGCTACACCCTC. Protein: CASSPPDALGYTL.

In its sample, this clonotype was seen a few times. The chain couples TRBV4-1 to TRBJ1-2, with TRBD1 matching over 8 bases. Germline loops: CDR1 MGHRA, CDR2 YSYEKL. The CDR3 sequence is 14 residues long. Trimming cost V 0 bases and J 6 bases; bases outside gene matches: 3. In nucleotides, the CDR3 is TGCGCCAGCAGCCAAGACAGGGGGCAGAATGGCTACACCTTC. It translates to CASSQDRGQNGYTF.

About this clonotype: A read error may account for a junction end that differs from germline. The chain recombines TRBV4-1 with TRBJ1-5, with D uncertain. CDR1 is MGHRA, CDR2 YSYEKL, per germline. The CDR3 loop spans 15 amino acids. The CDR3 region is CASNQAGGGNQPQHF. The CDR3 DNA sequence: TGCGCCAGCAACCAAGCTGGTGGAGGCAATCAGCCCCAGCATTTT.

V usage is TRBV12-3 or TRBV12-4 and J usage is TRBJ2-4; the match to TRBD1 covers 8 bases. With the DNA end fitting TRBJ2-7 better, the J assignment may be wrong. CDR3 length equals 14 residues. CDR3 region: CASIKTGASYEQYF. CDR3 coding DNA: TGTGCCAGCATCAAGACAGGGGCCTCCTACGAGCAGTACTTC.

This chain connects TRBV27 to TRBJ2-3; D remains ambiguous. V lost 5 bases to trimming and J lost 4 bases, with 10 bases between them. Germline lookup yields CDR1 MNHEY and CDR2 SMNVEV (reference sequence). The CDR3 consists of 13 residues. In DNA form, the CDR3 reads TGTGCCAGCAGTCCATCGACCCCAGATACGCAGTATTTT. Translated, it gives CASSPSTPDTQYF.

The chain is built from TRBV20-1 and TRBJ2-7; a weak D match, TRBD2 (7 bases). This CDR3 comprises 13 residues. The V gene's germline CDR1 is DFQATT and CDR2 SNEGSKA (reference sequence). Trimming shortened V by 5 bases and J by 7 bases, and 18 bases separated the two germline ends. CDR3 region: CSAGGGRVDEQYF. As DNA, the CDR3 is TGCAGTGCTGGGGGCGGGAGAGTCGATGAGCAGTACTTC.

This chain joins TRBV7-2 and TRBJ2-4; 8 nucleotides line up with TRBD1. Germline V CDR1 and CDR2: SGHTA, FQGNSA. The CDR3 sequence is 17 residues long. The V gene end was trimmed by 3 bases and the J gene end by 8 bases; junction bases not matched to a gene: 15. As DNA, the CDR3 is TGTGCCAGCAGCTTTTTAGAACAGGGGGTTTTTCTAGACATTCAGTACTTC. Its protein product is CASSFLEQGVFLDIQYF. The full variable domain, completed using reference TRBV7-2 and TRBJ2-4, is GAGVSQSPSNKVTEKGKDVELRCDPISGHTALYWYRQSLGQGLEFLIYFQGNSAPDKSGLPSDRFSAERTGGSVSTLTIQRTQQEDSAVYLCASSFLEQGVFLDIQYFGAGTRLSVL.

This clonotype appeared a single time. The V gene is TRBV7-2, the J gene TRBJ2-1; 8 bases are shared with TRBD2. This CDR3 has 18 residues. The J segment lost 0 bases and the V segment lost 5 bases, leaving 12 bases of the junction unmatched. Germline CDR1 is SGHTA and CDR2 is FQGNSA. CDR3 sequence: CASSGVSLAESSYNEQFF. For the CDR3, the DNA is TGTGCCAGCAGCGGAGTGTCACTAGCGGAGAGCTCCTACAATGAGCAGTTCTTC.

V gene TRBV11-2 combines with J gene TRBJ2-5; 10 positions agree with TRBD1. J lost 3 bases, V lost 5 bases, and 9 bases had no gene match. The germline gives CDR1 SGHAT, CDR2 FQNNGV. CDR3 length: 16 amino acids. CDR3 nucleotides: TGTGCCAGCAGCACTAGGGGACAGGGGTTAGAAGAGACCCAGTACTTC. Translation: CASSTRGQGLEETQYF.

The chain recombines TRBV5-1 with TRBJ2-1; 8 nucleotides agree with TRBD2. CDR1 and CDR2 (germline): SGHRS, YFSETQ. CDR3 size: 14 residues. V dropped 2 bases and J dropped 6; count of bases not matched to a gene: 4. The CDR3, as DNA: TGCGCCAGCAGCTTAGCGGGAGTAGTCAATGAGCAGTTCTTC. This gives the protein CASSLAGVVNEQFF. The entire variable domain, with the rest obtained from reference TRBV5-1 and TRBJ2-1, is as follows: KAGVTQTPRYLIKTRGQQVTLSCSPISGHRSVSWYQQTPGQGLQFLFEYFSETQRNKGNFPGRFSGRQFSNSRSEMNVSTLELGDSALYLCASSLAGVVNEQFFGPGTRLTVL.

The CDR3, as DNA: TGTGCCAGCAGCACATTTGAGGAGCAGTACTTC. Translated, it gives CASSTFEEQYF. This chain uses TRBV7-2 with TRBJ2-7; D remains unclear. Germline V gene data show CDR1 as SGHTA and CDR2 as FQGNSA. This CDR3 contains 11 residues. Trimming left V 5 bases short and J 7 bases short, with 9 bases between.